This T cell receptor beta chain was identified during a study of control samples from healthy donors and cancer patients. The sample holds one count of this clone. Here immunoSEQ multiplex PCR was the method, and the copy in TCRdb shows in-frame clones only, minus some. The repertoire consists of more than 120,000 clones, with more than 85% occurring once and the leading ten covering 3% to 3.5%. The clonotype was recovered from a man aged 30 to 39 in good health. Sequencing input: blood.

CDR3 nucleotides: TGTGCCAGCAGTGAGCCAAGGGGGGGGGCCTCAGATACGCAGTATTTT. The encoded protein is CASSEPRGGASDTQYF. This rearrangement joins TRBV25-1 to TRBJ2-3, with a possible D match to TRBD2 (7 bases). From germline, CDR1 is MGHDK and CDR2 SYGVNS. With 3 bases removed from V and 4 bases from J, the gap between germline ends came to 17 bases. The length of the CDR3 is 16 residues.